The TCR beta chain described here comes from a study of regulatory T cells in long-lasting Graves disease. Study as a whole: Persistent Graves' disease meant over 5 years of antithyroid drugs with positive TSH receptor antibodies.

Arm-PCR of CDR3 regions and iRepertoire HTBI primers were the basis on which TCR beta libraries were built. One entry per CDR3 protein results from TCRdb running MiXCR on the multiplex PCR reads. The repertoire holds 600,000 to 850,000 distinct CDR3 sequences, with about 32% as singletons. Germline CDR1 and CDR2: SGHVS and FNYEAQ. Trimming cost V 1 base and J 4 bases; bases outside gene matches: 7. The CDR3 length is 16 residues. Time point described: persistent/refractory GD, antithyroid drugs over 5 years with positive TRAb. Isolated PBMC RNA provided the starting material for the TCR library. Graves' disease diagnosis followed American Thyroid Association guidelines.

Specimen: peripheral blood mononuclear cells (PBMCs), collected when the disease was refractory, from a patient treated with antithyroid drugs. The rearrangement uses TRBV7-6 and TRBJ2-5, with 9 positions matching TRBD2. This sequence was found in a female donor with Graves disease. CDR3 nucleotide sequence: TGTGCCAGCAGCTTAGGTTTTAGCGGGAGTGGAGAGACCCAGTACTTC. Its translation: CASSLGFSGSGETQYF.